This section outlines one T cell receptor beta chain sequence together with its context. The data derive from a study of blood T cell repertoires in COVID-19. Looking at the study overall: From the United States, Italy and Spain came samples of acute and convalescent COVID-19. Sources were T cells, B-cell-depleted T cells, or PBMCs; the material itself was cDNA or gDNA.

The CDR3 loop spans 17 amino acids. CDR1 SGHRS and CDR2 YFSETQ come from the germline V gene. After removal of 1 base from V and 0 bases from J, the junction contained 7 bases not matched to a gene. Methods used by the authors: From reference gene primer amplification, estimates of nucleated cell counts were derived. Method: immunoSEQ multiplex PCR; TCRdb's copy keeps in-frame clones and lacks some. V and J calls and clone size are those listed in that table; D and trimming were worked out from the DNA. The sample shows 200,000 to 250,000 clones, around 90% of them seen only once. This chain uses TRBV5-1 with TRBJ1-1; 9 bases map to TRBD1. Sequenced: peripheral blood. This receptor was identified in a man aged 60-69 years who had recovered from COVID-19. The CDR3 region is CASSLRQGGPVNTEAFF. The CDR3, as DNA: TGCGCCAGCAGCTTGAGACAGGGGGGTCCGGTGAACACTGAAGCTTTCTTT.